The rows below give T cell receptor beta chains drawn from one sample of a study of T cell responses to AZD1222 COVID-19 vaccine. The assay was immunoSEQ multiplex PCR, and TCRdb's table has in-frame clones only and misses some. The sample holds 180,000 or so clones, about nine tenths seen once. Source: peripheral blood, taken 28 days after the second dose of the MenACWY control vaccine. The receptors stem from an adult who received the MenACWY meningococcal vaccine as a control. CDR3s include the opening cysteine and the closing phenylalanine or tryptophan. Each record gives: D gene, J gene, clone size, V gene, CDR3 protein, CDR3 DNA. The D gene is left open where the match is weak. Clone sizes are given selectively: once, few, many, or a class where the clone is expanded.

TRBD2 TRBJ2-5 NA TRBV11-2 CASSALLASQETQYF TGTGCCAGCAGCGCGCTACTAGCGAGCCAAGAGACCCAGTACTTC
NA TRBJ2-2 NA TRBV7-2 CASSLAFGTGELFF TGTGCCAGCAGCTTAGCGTTTGGGACCGGGGAGCTGTTTTTT
NA TRBJ1-2 NA TRBV4-3 CASSQERATDLYYGYTF TGCGCCAGCAGCCAAGAACGAGCGACAGACCTTTACTATGGCTACACCTTC
NA TRBJ2-1 NA TRBV7-2 CASSRRGEQFF TGTGCCAGCAGCCGAAGGGGTGAGCAGTTCTTC
TRBD2 TRBJ2-1 NA TRBV5-1 CASSSRPPAGVSHEQFF TGCGCCAGCAGCTCCCGACCGCCAGCGGGAGTATCCCATGAGCAGTTCTTC
NA TRBJ1-2 few TRBV21-1 CASSGGEGTGGYTF TGTGCCAGCAGCGGTGGCGAGGGAACCGGTGGCTACACCTTC
TRBD2 TRBJ2-1 NA TRBV28 CASSLAPASGHNEQFF TGTGCCAGCAGTTTAGCCCCCGCTAGCGGTCACAATGAGCAGTTCTTC
NA TRBJ2-2 NA TRBV11-2 CASSSRVTGELFF TGTGCCAGCAGCTCCAGGGTTACCGGGGAGCTGTTTTTT
TRBD2 TRBJ2-7 NA TRBV12-3/TRBV12-4 CASSEREDFEQYF TGTGCCAGCAGCGAGCGGGAGGACTTCGAGCAGTACTTC
NA TRBJ2-1 once TRBV7-9 CASSLAPGLNEQFF TGTGCCAGCAGCTTAGCACCGGGGCTAAATGAGCAGTTCTTC
TRBD1 TRBJ2-3 NA TRBV19 CASSRGTVTDTQYF TGTGCCAGTAGTAGAGGGACAGTCACAGATACGCAGTATTTT
TRBD2 TRBJ2-7 NA TRBV15 CATSREPSGRFGQYEQYF TGTGCCACCAGCAGAGAGCCTAGCGGGAGGTTTGGACAATACGAGCAGTACTTC
NA TRBJ2-7 NA TRBV6-5 CASSYDPGGTAYEQYF TGTGCCAGCAGTTACGATCCAGGCGGGACTGCCTACGAGCAGTACTTC
NA TRBJ2-7 NA TRBV6-6 CASSLTSRHRVNYEQYF TGTGCCAGCAGTCTTACTTCCCGTCACCGGGTCAACTACGAGCAGTACTTC
NA TRBJ1-5 NA TRBV10-1 CASSELGSNQPQHF TGCGCCAGCAGTGAGCTAGGGAGCAATCAGCCCCAGCATTTT
TRBD1 TRBJ1-1 NA TRBV19 CASRAYTGVGTEAFF TGTGCCAGTCGGGCATATACAGGGGTTGGGACTGAAGCTTTCTTT
NA TRBJ2-2 NA TRBV2 CASIVAQANTGELFF TGTGCCAGCATTGTCGCCCAGGCGAACACCGGGGAGCTGTTTTTT
TRBD2 TRBJ2-1 NA TRBV9 CASSFGGSEYNEQFF TGTGCCAGCAGCTTCGGCGGGAGTGAATACAATGAGCAGTTCTTC
TRBD1 TRBJ1-2 NA TRBV6-5 CASGSDGTALYGYTF TGTGCCAGCGGATCGGACGGGACAGCTCTCTATGGCTACACCTTC
TRBD1 TRBJ1-6 once TRBV7-2 CASSFRQGAPDSPLHF TGTGCCAGCAGCTTCCGTCAGGGGGCGCCAGATTCACCCCTCCACTTT
NA TRBJ2-3 NA TRBV6-5 CASNHDSTKRDTQYF TGTGCCAGCAATCACGACTCAACTAAAAGGGATACGCAGTATTTT
NA TRBJ2-7 NA TRBV30 CAWKDSGEQYF TGTGCCTGGAAGGACTCGGGCGAGCAGTACTTC
NA TRBJ1-2 NA TRBV27 CASSSTAGATYGYTF TGTGCCAGCAGTTCAACGGCGGGAGCGACGTATGGCTACACCTTC
NA TRBJ1-1 NA TRBV7-9 CASSLASGPNTEAFF TGTGCCAGCAGCTTAGCTTCAGGACCGAACACTGAAGCTTTCTTT
NA TRBJ1-1 NA TRBV7-2 CASSLRVEYTEAFF TGTGCCAGCAGCTTAAGGGTGGAGTACACTGAAGCTTTCTTT
NA TRBJ2-2 NA TRBV23-1 CASSQRRADQNTGELFF TGCGCCAGCAGTCAGAGGCGGGCAGACCAGAACACCGGGGAGCTGTTTTTT
NA TRBJ2-3 NA TRBV14 CASSQVWGPSNTQYF TGTGCCAGCAGCCAAGTTTGGGGTCCGAGCAATACGCAGTATTTT
NA TRBJ1-2 NA TRBV6-5 CASRTQALIYGYTF TGTGCCAGCAGAACACAGGCCCTTATCTATGGCTACACCTTC
NA TRBJ1-1 NA TRBV19 CASSIYSEAFF TGTGCCAGTAGTATTTATTCTGAAGCTTTCTTT